One and the same sample provided the 21 T cell receptor beta chains below, sequenced in a study of CD8 T cells in Susac syndrome. When the RNA was reverse transcribed, random hexamers were used with an input of roughly 0.45 to 1 ug. MiXCR was run by TCRdb on the immunoSEQ multiplex PCR reads, yielding one entry per CDR3 protein. The table lists 150,000 to 160,000 distinct CDR3 sequences, roughly 95% of them singletons. The sequencing sample was made of CD8+ T cells from PBMCs. The receptors were sampled from a human donor with multiple sclerosis.

The chain carries TRBV27 and TRBJ1-1; D not resolved. Germline V gene data show CDR1 as MNHEY and CDR2 as SMNVEV (reference sequence). V was cut by 10 bases and J by 0 bases, with 9 bases left in between. The CDR3 has 12 residues. The CDR3: CATSGLNTEAFF. CDR3 DNA: TGTGCCACCTCAGGACTGAACACTGAAGCTTTCTTT.

The chain combines TRBV20-1 with TRBJ2-7; 8 nucleotides align to TRBD1. CDR1 and CDR2 (germline): DFQATT, SNEGSKA (reference sequence). V lost 6 bases, J lost 1 base, and 14 bases stayed unmatched. CDR3 length: 16 residues. The CDR3 reads CSATPSGTGNSYEQYV. For the CDR3, the DNA is TGCAGTGCCACTCCCTCCGGGACAGGCAATTCCTACGAGCAGTACGTC.

The CDR3 DNA is TGCAGCGTTGAGCGTGGAGGCTATGGCTACACCTTC. Its protein product is CSVERGGYGYTF. The chain carries TRBV29-1 and TRBJ1-2; no definite D call. V lost 3 bases to trimming and J lost 4 bases, with 9 bases between them. The CDR3 has 12 residues. The germline V gene encodes CDR1 SQVTM and CDR2 ANQGSEA.

V usage is TRBV12-3 or TRBV12-4 and J usage is TRBJ1-5, with D perhaps TRBD1 (5 bases). V lost 6 bases and J lost 6, with 12 bases in between. The CDR3 has 13 residues. The CDR3 region has the DNA TGTGCCAGCAGGTACAGGACTGGTCAGCCCCAGCATTTT. Protein product: CASRYRTGQPQHF.

The chain couples TRBV4-2 to TRBJ1-2; 8 bases align to TRBD1. This CDR3 is built from 14 residues. V was pared by 4 bases and J by 8 bases, with 9 bases of the junction left unmatched. Germline assignment: CDR1 LGHNA and CDR2 YNFKEQ. In DNA form, the CDR3 reads TGTGCCAGCAGCCCAGGACAGGGTTCGGGCGGCTACACCTTC. It encodes CASSPGQGSGGYTF.

This clonotype occurred a few times. V and J are TRBV6-6 and TRBJ1-1, with D uncertain. The CDR3 covers 12 residues. The V gene lost 6 bases and the J gene lost 5 bases, with 10 bases spanning the gap. Germline V gene lookup returns CDR1 MNHNY and CDR2 SVGAGI (reference sequence). The CDR3 DNA is TGTGCCAGCAGCTCTGCCGGGACTGAAGCTTTCTTT. Protein: CASSSAGTEAFF.

This sequence joins TRBV29-1 and TRBJ2-2; D ambiguous. The CDR3 runs to 10 residues. V was trimmed by 3 bases and J by 5 bases, leaving 1 base between them. Germline CDR1 is SQVTM and CDR2 is ANQGSEA. CDR3 in amino acids: CSVETGELFF. The CDR3 bases are TGCAGCGTTGAGACCGGGGAGCTGTTTTTT.

The V and J genes are TRBV7-6 and TRBJ1-1, with D unclear. There are 15 residues in the CDR3. Trimming took 5 bases from V and 3 from J, leaving 16 bases between them. The germline CDR1 and CDR2 sequences are SGHVS and FNYEAQ. The CDR3 bases are TGTGCCAGCAGCCCCACCTTTGGGCAGGACACTGAAGCTTTCTTT. Its translation is CASSPTFGQDTEAFF.

This rearrangement joins TRBV12-3 or TRBV12-4 to TRBJ1-1; D unresolved. The CDR3 sequence is 14 residues long. Between the trimmed V and J ends, which lost 3 bases and 1 base, there was a span of 9 bases. The CDR3 region is CASSFFSRNTEAFF. CDR3 sequence (DNA): TGTGCCAGCAGTTTTTTCTCCAGGAACACTGAAGCTTTCTTT.

The chain has TRBV3-1 and TRBJ1-1; possibly TRBD1 for D (5 bases). The CDR3 spans 14 residues. V lost 4 bases and J 2 bases, leaving 11 bases between the germline ends. Per the germline V gene, CDR1 is LGHDT and CDR2 is YNNKEL (reference sequence). The CDR3 DNA reads as TGTGCCAGCAGCCCTCAGCGGGGCAACACTGAAGCTTTCTTT. The encoded protein is CASSPQRGNTEAFF.

The genes are TRBV19 and TRBJ1-2; D is ambiguous. Trimming shortened V by 5 bases and J by 8 bases, and 21 bases separated the two germline ends. The V gene's germline CDR1 is LNHDA and CDR2 SQIVND (reference sequence). The CDR3 loop spans 15 amino acids. This CDR3 reads CASSSSTDLLWGYTF. DNA for the CDR3: TGTGCCAGTAGTTCGTCTACGGACCTGTTATGGGGCTACACCTTC.

The V call is TRBV20-1, the J call TRBJ1-2; TRBD1 agrees at 8 bases. This CDR3 spans 15 amino acids. With 5 bases clipped from V and 4 bases from J, the junction kept 12 bases outside the gene matches. Germline CDR1 DFQATT, CDR2 SNEGSKA (reference sequence). CDR3 region: CSALFIGQGTYGYTF. For the CDR3, the DNA is TGCAGTGCTCTTTTCATTGGACAGGGAACCTATGGCTACACCTTC.

This chain joins TRBV4-1 and TRBJ2-7; D is possibly TRBD2 (6 bases). Per germline, CDR1 MGHRA and CDR2 YSYEKL. The CDR3 is 15 amino acids. The V gene lost 1 base and the J gene lost 0 bases, with 10 bases spanning the gap. The CDR3 DNA sequence: TGCGCCAGCAGCCAAGTACTGACTAGCTCCTACGAGCAGTACTTC. Amino acid sequence: CASSQVLTSSYEQYF.

This clonotype has only one observation. The chain employs TRBV29-1 and TRBJ1-2; D unclear. With 6 bases removed from V and 4 bases from J, the gap between germline ends came to 15 bases. CDR1 SQVTM and CDR2 ANQGSEA come from the germline V gene. The CDR3 runs 13 residues. DNA for the CDR3: TGCAGCGTGGAACAGCAGCTATCCTATGGCTACACCTTC. Translating it yields CSVEQQLSYGYTF.

V and J are TRBV5-1 and TRBJ1-2; D is unclear. CDR3 length: 12 amino acids. The V gene's germline CDR1 is SGHRS and CDR2 YFSETQ. Between the trimmed V and J ends, which lost 0 bases and 2 bases, there was a span of 2 bases. CDR3 coding DNA: TGCGCCAGCAGCTTGGAGAACTATGGCTACACCTTC. This sequence encodes CASSLENYGYTF. The full variable domain, completed using reference TRBV5-1 and TRBJ1-2, is KAGVTQTPRYLIKTRGQQVTLSCSPISGHRSVSWYQQTPGQGLQFLFEYFSETQRNKGNFPGRFSGRQFSNSRSEMNVSTLELGDSALYLCASSLENYGYTFGSGTRLTVV.

The chain uses TRBV30 and TRBJ1-6; unclear D gene. V shed 0 bases and J shed 9 bases, with 9 bases lying between them. This CDR3 region has 13 residues. Germline V CDR1 and CDR2: GTSNPN, SVGIG (reference sequence). This CDR3 is CAWSVGRFSPLHF. The CDR3 region has the DNA TGTGCCTGGAGTGTTGGCCGTTTTTCACCCCTCCACTTT.

The gene calls are TRBV29-1 and TRBJ2-6, with 8 nucleotides matching TRBD1. With 1 base clipped from V and 0 bases from J, the junction kept 2 bases outside the gene matches. The CDR3 has 16 amino acids. Germline V CDR1 and CDR2: SQVTM, ANQGSEA. In DNA, the CDR3 is TGCAGCGTTGAAGCAGACAGGGGCTCTGGGGCCAACGTCCTGACTTTC. Translation: CSVEADRGSGANVLTF.

The V gene is TRBV6-1, the J gene TRBJ2-3; the match to TRBD1 covers 7 bases. CDR1 is MNHNS, CDR2 SASEGT, per germline. V dropped 5 bases and J dropped 1; count of bases not matched to a gene: 6. The CDR3 is 15 residues long. CDR3 in DNA: TGTGCCAGCAGTCCGCGGACAGGTGGCACAGATACGCAGTATTTT. Amino acids: CASSPRTGGTDTQYF.

This clonotype was seen only once. The V gene is TRBV5-4, the J gene TRBJ2-7; 7 bases line up with TRBD2. The CDR3 sequence is 13 residues long. Per the germline V gene, CDR1 is SGHNT and CDR2 is YYREEE (reference sequence). V lost 4 bases, J lost 1 base, and 2 bases stayed unmatched. The CDR3 spells CASSGEGSYEQYF. The CDR3 nucleotides are TGTGCCAGCAGCGGGGAGGGGTCCTACGAGCAGTACTTC.

This clonotype occurred a few times. The rearrangement links TRBV30 to TRBJ2-1; D not certain. Per the germline V gene, CDR1 is GTSNPN and CDR2 is SVGIG (reference sequence). This CDR3 region has 13 residues. The V end lost 2 bases, the J end lost 8 bases, and 13 bases lay between the germline ends. As DNA, the CDR3 is TGTGCCTGGAGTTCATCCGATCTCGATGAGCAGTTCTTC. Protein sequence: CAWSSSDLDEQFF.

The rearrangement joins TRBV12-5 to TRBJ2-5; possible D gene TRBD2, 6 bases. Looked up from germline, CDR1 is LGHNT and CDR2 is FRNRAP. The CDR3 runs 13 residues. The V and J ends lost 4 bases and 3 bases respectively, with 9 bases between them. As DNA, the CDR3 is TGTGCTAGTGGTTGGGGCGGGGAAGAGACCCAGTACTTC. Translated, it gives CASGWGGEETQYF.